This TCR beta chain originates from a study of a mutant IDH1 vaccine in newly diagnosed glioma. CDR1 is SGHAT and CDR2 is FQNNGV in the germline V gene. V was cut by 2 bases and J by 4 bases, with 14 bases left in between. The CDR3 has 15 amino acids. Data came from immunoSEQ multiplex PCR; TCRdb stores just in-frame clones and leaves some out. The repertoire holds over 75,000 clones, roughly four fifths seen once, with approximately 5.6% in the top ten. Time point reported: week 47, end of study. Every vaccine dose comprised 300 ug of mutant IDH1 20-mer peptide plus topical imiquimod. Turning to this clone: As yet, its antigen is unknown.

The source was PBMCs, collected from a glioma patient whose treatment included an IDH1 peptide vaccine. The TCR sequence derives from a man aged 40-50 years with glioma. The chain is built from TRBV11-2 and TRBJ1-2; no clear D gene. In DNA form, the CDR3 reads TGTGCCAGCAGCTTACTACGCAGTTCCGTCTATGGCTACACCTTC. It codes for CASSLLRSSVYGYTF.